Listed below are T cell receptor beta chains from one sample, sequenced in a study of Ad26.COV2.S vaccination and SARS-CoV-2 variants. Using immunoSEQ multiplex PCR, the repertoire was profiled, and TCRdb retains in-frame clones only, with some absent. The table includes hundreds of thousands of clones, 92% detected once. Here the sequenced sample was peripheral blood, taken after recovery from COVID-19. The receptors were gathered from a human donor who had recovered from COVID-19. Each CDR3 is given with its conserved first and last residue. The D gene is left open where the match is weak. Clone size appears in some rows only: once, few, many, or a class for an expanded clone.

v_call	d_call	clone_size	j_call	cdr3_aa	cdr3_nt
TRBV11-2	TRBD1	NA	TRBJ2-7	CASSLGQLSYEQYF	TGTGCCAGCAGCTTGGGACAGCTCTCCTACGAGCAGTACTTC
TRBV6-4	NA	NA	TRBJ2-7	CARRVGYEQYF	TGTGCCCGGCGGGTGGGGTACGAGCAGTACTTC
TRBV5-6	NA	NA	TRBJ1-5	CASSLSGEPQHF	TGTGCCAGCAGCCTCTCCGGAGAGCCCCAGCATTTT
TRBV12-3/TRBV12-4	NA	NA	TRBJ2-2	CASRSGFTGELFF	TGTGCCAGCAGGTCAGGATTCACCGGGGAGCTGTTTTTT
TRBV10-1	NA	NA	TRBJ2-2	CASSESPQGTGELFF	TGCGCCAGCAGTGAGTCTCCGCAGGGGACCGGGGAGCTGTTTTTT
TRBV5-8	TRBD1	NA	TRBJ1-4	CASSPRQGVATNEKLFF	TGTGCCAGCAGCCCGCGACAGGGGGTAGCAACTAATGAAAAACTGTTTTTT
TRBV27	TRBD1	NA	TRBJ2-7	CASSFAGTGLSYEQYF	TGTGCCAGCAGTTTCGCAGGGACAGGCCTCTCCTACGAGCAGTACTTC
TRBV6-4	TRBD2	NA	TRBJ2-2	CASSPLAGGLTGELFF	TGTGCCAGCAGCCCCCTAGCGGGGGGGCTCACCGGGGAGCTGTTTTTT
TRBV7-8	NA	once	TRBJ1-2	CASRNRIGYTF	TGTGCCAGCAGAAACAGGATTGGCTACACCTTC
TRBV5-4	NA	once	TRBJ1-2	CASSSRHGYTF	TGTGCCAGCAGCTCACGGCATGGCTACACCTTC
TRBV3-1/TRBV3-2	NA	NA	TRBJ2-2	CASSQEGALGGELFF	TGTGCCAGCAGCCAAGAGGGGGCGCTAGGCGGGGAGCTGTTTTTT
TRBV5-4	NA	few	TRBJ1-1	CASSQVRGAVGTEAFF	TGTGCCAGCAGCCAGGTCAGAGGGGCGGTCGGCACTGAAGCTTTCTTT
TRBV5-4	NA	NA	TRBJ1-1	CASSLPQGWNTEAFF	TGTGCCAGCAGCCTACCGCAGGGATGGAACACTGAAGCTTTCTTT
TRBV19	NA	NA	TRBJ1-3	CASSTNFRYSGNTIYF	TGTGCCAGTAGTACCAACTTCAGATACTCTGGAAACACCATATATTTT
TRBV19	TRBD1	NA	TRBJ1-2	CASSPPGQGVLDGYTF	TGTGCCAGTAGCCCGCCGGGACAGGGCGTTCTAGACGGCTACACCTTC
TRBV29-1	NA	NA	TRBJ2-1	CSVFLDRNEQFF	TGCAGCGTCTTTCTGGATAGGAATGAGCAGTTCTTC
TRBV18	NA	NA	TRBJ2-7	CASSPDGSYEQYF	TGTGCCAGCTCACCAGACGGCTCCTACGAGCAGTACTTC
TRBV29-1	NA	NA	TRBJ2-2	CSVEEGVNTGELFF	TGCAGCGTTGAAGAAGGAGTGAACACCGGGGAGCTGTTTTTT
TRBV12-3/TRBV12-4	NA	NA	TRBJ1-5	CASSPPGSQPQHF	TGTGCCAGCAGCCCCCCAGGGTCTCAGCCCCAGCATTTT
TRBV27	NA	NA	TRBJ2-7	CASSFAWGRDYEQYF	TGTGCCAGCAGTTTTGCCTGGGGAAGAGACTACGAGCAGTACTTC
TRBV5-1	NA	NA	TRBJ1-3	CASSPTGSLPGNTIYF	TGCGCCAGCAGCCCAACAGGGTCTCTTCCTGGAAACACCATATATTTT
TRBV6-2/TRBV6-3	TRBD2	NA	TRBJ2-3	CASSLGLAGYTDTQYF	TGTGCCAGCAGTTTAGGACTAGCGGGGTACACAGATACGCAGTATTTT
TRBV2	NA	NA	TRBJ1-5	CASSRDRNQPQHF	TGTGCCAGCTCCCGAGACAGAAATCAGCCCCAGCATTTT
TRBV7-2	TRBD1	NA	TRBJ1-5	CASSGQTGLYQAQHF	TGTGCCAGCAGCGGCCAGACAGGGCTTTACCAGGCCCAGCATTTT
TRBV11-2	NA	NA	TRBJ2-5	CASSLVGYQETQYF	TGTGCCAGCAGCTTAGTGGGATACCAAGAGACCCAGTACTTC
TRBV11-2	NA	NA	TRBJ1-4	CASPETGMFF	TGTGCCAGCCCTGAGACCGGGATGTTTTTT
TRBV7-2	NA	NA	TRBJ1-3	CASSWTAGNTIYF	TGTGCCAGCAGCTGGACCGCTGGAAACACCATATATTTT
TRBV3-1/TRBV3-2	TRBD1	NA	TRBJ1-4	CASSHSDRDRGEKLFF	TGTGCCAGCAGCCATTCCGACCGGGACAGGGGCGAAAAACTGTTTTTT
TRBV29-1	NA	once	TRBJ1-2	CSVEDLQGMDYGYTF	TGCAGCGTTGAAGATCTTCAGGGGATGGACTATGGCTACACCTTC
TRBV9	NA	few	TRBJ1-5	CASSNGRPNQPQHF	TGTGCCAGCAGCAACGGTCGGCCCAATCAGCCCCAGCATTTT
TRBV7-2	TRBD1	NA	TRBJ1-2	CASSLAYGRQGANGYTF	TGTGCCAGCAGCTTAGCGTATGGAAGACAGGGGGCTAATGGCTACACCTTC
TRBV2	NA	once	TRBJ1-6	CASSEVLGALAGNSPLHF	TGTGCCAGCAGTGAAGTTCTGGGGGCCCTAGCTGGGAATTCACCCCTCCACTTT
TRBV25-1	NA	NA	TRBJ2-3	CASQAGTHRPDTQYF	TGTGCCAGCCAGGCAGGGACCCACCGGCCAGATACGCAGTATTTT
TRBV18	NA	NA	TRBJ1-1	CASSPAGGTPATEAFF	TGTGCCAGCTCACCCGCCGGTGGGACACCGGCCACTGAAGCTTTCTTT
TRBV9	NA	NA	TRBJ1-6	CASSGPRPPLHF	TGTGCCAGCAGCGGCCCTCGTCCCCCCCTCCACTTT
TRBV13	NA	NA	TRBJ1-3	CASLLWGWDTIYF	TGTGCCAGCCTGCTCTGGGGTTGGGACACCATATATTTT
TRBV7-8	NA	NA	TRBJ1-5	CASSLDLNQPQHF	TGTGCCAGCAGCTTAGATCTGAATCAGCCCCAGCATTTT
TRBV4-1	NA	once	TRBJ1-3	CASSQDGGSGNTIYF	TGCGCCAGCAGCCAAGACGGGGGGTCTGGAAACACCATATATTTT
TRBV29-1	TRBD1	NA	TRBJ1-1	CSLTRGQSNTEAFF	TGCAGCCTTACTCGGGGACAGTCGAACACTGAAGCTTTCTTT
TRBV9	NA	NA	TRBJ2-7	CASSVAGLPSYEQYF	TGTGCCAGCAGCGTAGCGGGACTCCCCTCCTACGAGCAGTACTTC
TRBV11-3	NA	NA	TRBJ2-7	CASSAGWEQYF	TGTGCCAGCAGCGCCGGGTGGGAGCAGTACTTC
TRBV4-1	NA	NA	TRBJ1-1	CASSHTRPRLPTEAFF	TGCGCCAGCAGCCACACACGGCCCCGGCTTCCCACTGAAGCTTTCTTT
TRBV3-1/TRBV3-2	TRBD2	NA	TRBJ2-5	CASSQVSSGGARETQYF	TGTGCCAGCAGCCAAGTTTCTAGCGGGGGGGCACGAGAGACCCAGTACTTC
TRBV2	NA	NA	TRBJ1-1	CASSAQAEAFF	TGTGCCAGCAGTGCCCAAGCTGAAGCTTTCTTT
TRBV9	NA	NA	TRBJ2-1	CASSPSNGDTYEQFF	TGTGCCAGCAGCCCTTCCAACGGCGACACCTATGAGCAGTTCTTC